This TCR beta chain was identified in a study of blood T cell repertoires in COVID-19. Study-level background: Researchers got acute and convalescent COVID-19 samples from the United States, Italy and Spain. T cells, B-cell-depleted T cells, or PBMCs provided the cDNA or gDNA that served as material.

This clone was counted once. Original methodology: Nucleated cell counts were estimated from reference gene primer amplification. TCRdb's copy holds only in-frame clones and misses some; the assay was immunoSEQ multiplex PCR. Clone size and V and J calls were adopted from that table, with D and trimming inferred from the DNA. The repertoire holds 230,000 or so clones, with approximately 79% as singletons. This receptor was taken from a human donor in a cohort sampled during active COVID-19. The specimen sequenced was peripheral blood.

Here the CDR3 DNA reads TGTGCCAGCTCACTACAGGGAAATCAGCCCCAGCATTTT. Protein sequence: CASSLQGNQPQHF. The chain links TRBV18 to TRBJ1-5, with D possibly being TRBD1 (6 bases). This CDR3 contains 13 residues. V dropped 4 bases and J dropped 4 bases, with 8 bases sitting between them. Germline assignment: CDR1 KGHSH and CDR2 LQKENI. The variable domain in full, with the rest retrieved from reference TRBV18 and TRBJ1-5, is NAGVMQNPRHLVRRRGQEARLRCSPMKGHSHVYWYRQLPEEGLKFMVYLQKENIIDESGMPKERFSAEFPKEGPSILRIQQVVRGDSAAYFCASSLQGNQPQHFGDGTRLSIL.